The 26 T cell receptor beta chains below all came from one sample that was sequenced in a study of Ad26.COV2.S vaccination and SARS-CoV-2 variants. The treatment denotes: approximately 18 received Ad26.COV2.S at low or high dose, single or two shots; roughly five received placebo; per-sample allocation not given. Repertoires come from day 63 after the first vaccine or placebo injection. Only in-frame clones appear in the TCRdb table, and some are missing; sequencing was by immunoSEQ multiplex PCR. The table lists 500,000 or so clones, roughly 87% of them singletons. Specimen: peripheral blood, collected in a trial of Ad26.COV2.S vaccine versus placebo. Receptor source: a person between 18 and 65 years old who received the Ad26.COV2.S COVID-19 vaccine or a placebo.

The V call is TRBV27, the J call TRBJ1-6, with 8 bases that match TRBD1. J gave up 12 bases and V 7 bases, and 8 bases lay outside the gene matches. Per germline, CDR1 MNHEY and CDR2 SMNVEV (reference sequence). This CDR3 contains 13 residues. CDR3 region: CASTRGRPKPLHF. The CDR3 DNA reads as TGTGCCAGCACCAGGGGGCGGCCAAAACCCCTCCACTTT.

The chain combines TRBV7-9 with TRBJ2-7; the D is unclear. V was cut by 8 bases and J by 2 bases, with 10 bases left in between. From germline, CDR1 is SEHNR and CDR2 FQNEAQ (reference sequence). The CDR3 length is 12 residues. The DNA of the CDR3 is TGTGCCAGCGAGGCCAACCCCTACGAGCAGTACTTC. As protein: CASEANPYEQYF.

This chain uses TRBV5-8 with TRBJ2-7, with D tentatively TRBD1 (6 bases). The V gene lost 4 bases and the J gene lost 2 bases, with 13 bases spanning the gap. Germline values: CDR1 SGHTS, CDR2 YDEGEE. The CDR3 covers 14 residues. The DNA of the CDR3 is TGTGCCAGCAGCCCCGACAGGCACCCCTACGAGCAGTACTTC. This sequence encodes CASSPDRHPYEQYF.

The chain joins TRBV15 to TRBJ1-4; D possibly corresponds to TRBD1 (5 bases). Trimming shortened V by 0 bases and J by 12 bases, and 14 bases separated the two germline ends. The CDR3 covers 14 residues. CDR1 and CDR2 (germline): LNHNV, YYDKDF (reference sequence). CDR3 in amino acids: CATSREGSGWELFF. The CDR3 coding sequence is TGTGCCACCAGCAGAGAGGGGTCAGGGTGGGAACTGTTTTTT. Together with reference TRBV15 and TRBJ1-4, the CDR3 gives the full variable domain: DAMVIQNPRYQVTQFGKPVTLSCSQTLNHNVMYWYQQKSSQAPKLLFHYYDKDFNNEADTPDNFQSRRPNTSFCFLDIRSPGLGDTAMYLCATSREGSGWELFFGSGTQLSVL.

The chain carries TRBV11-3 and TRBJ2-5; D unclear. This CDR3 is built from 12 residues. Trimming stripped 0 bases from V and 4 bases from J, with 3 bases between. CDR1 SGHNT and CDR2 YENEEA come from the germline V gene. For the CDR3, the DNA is TGTGCCAGCAGCTTAGATGGAGAGACCCAGTACTTC. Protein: CASSLDGETQYF.

The CDR3: CASSPYGGVYEQYF. As DNA, the CDR3 is TGTGCCAGCAGCCCCTATGGAGGGGTCTACGAGCAGTACTTC. This chain uses TRBV9 with TRBJ2-7; tentative D call: TRBD2 (6 bases). CDR1 and CDR2 from the germline V gene are SGDLS and YYNGEE. This CDR3 spans 14 amino acids. V lost 4 bases, J lost 3 bases, and 14 bases lay in between.

This chain's CDR3 is CASRNDRGATEAFF. CDR3 in DNA: TGCGCCAGCAGAAATGACAGGGGTGCGACTGAAGCTTTCTTT. The chain is built from TRBV5-1 and TRBJ1-1; 8 bases match TRBD1. Germline CDR1 SGHRS, CDR2 YFSETQ. V shed 5 bases, J shed 5 bases, and the junction held 8 bases outside the gene matches. The CDR3 runs to 14 residues. The entire variable domain, with the rest obtained from reference TRBV5-1 and TRBJ1-1, is as follows: KAGVTQTPRYLIKTRGQQVTLSCSPISGHRSVSWYQQTPGQGLQFLFEYFSETQRNKGNFPGRFSGRQFSNSRSEMNVSTLELGDSALYLCASRNDRGATEAFFGQGTRLTVV.

CDR3 region: CASSRPGLAGGLPHTQYF. CDR3 DNA: TGTGCCAGCAGCCGCCCGGGACTAGCGGGAGGGCTGCCGCATACGCAGTATTTT. The chain has TRBV5-4 and TRBJ2-3; TRBD2 matches 16 bases. This CDR3 has 18 amino acids. Germline assignment: CDR1 SGHNT and CDR2 YYREEE (reference sequence). The J segment lost 7 bases and the V segment lost 4 bases, leaving 12 bases of the junction unmatched.

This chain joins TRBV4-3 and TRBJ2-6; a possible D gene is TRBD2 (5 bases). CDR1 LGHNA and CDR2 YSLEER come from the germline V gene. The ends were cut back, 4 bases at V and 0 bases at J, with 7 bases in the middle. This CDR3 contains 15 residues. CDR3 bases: TGCGCCAGCAGCCTTGAGGGCTCTGGGGCCAACGTCCTGACTTTC. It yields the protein CASSLEGSGANVLTF.

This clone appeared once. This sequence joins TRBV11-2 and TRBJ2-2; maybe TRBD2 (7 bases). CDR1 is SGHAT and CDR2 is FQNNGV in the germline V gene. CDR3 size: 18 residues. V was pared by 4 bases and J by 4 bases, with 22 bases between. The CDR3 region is CASSYRAGHYRGTGELFF. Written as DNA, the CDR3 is TGTGCCAGCAGCTATCGAGCGGGACATTATCGGGGCACCGGGGAGCTGTTTTTT.

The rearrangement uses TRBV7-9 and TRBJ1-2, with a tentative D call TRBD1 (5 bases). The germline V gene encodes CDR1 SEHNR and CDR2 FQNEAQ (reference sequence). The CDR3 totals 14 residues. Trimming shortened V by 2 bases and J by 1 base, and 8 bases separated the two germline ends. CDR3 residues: CASSLWRGNYGYTF. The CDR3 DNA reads TGTGCCAGCAGCTTATGGAGGGGTAACTATGGCTACACCTTC.

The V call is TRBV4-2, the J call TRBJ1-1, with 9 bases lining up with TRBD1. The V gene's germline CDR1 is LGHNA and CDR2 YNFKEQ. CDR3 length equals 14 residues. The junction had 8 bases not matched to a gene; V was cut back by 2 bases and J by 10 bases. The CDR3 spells CASSQPWTGEGAFF. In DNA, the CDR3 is TGTGCCAGCAGCCAACCTTGGACAGGGGAAGGAGCTTTCTTT.

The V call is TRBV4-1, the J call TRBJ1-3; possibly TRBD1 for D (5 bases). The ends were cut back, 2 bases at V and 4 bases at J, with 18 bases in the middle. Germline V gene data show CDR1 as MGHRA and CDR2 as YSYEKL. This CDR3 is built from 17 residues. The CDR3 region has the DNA TGCGCCAGCAGCCAACTTCGGGGGGATTTTACCGGAAACACCATATATTTT. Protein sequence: CASSQLRGDFTGNTIYF.

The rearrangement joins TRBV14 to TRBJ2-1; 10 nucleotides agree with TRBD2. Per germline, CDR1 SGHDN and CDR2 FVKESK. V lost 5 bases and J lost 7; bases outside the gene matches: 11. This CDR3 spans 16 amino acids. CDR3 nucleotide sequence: TGTGCCAGCAGCGCAAGGCCGGGACTAGCGATGAATGAGCAGTTCTTC. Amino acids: CASSARPGLAMNEQFF.

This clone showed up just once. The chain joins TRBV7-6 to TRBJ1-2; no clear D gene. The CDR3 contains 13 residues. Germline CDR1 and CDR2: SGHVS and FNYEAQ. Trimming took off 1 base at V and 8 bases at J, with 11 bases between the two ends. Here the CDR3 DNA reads TGTGCCAGCAGCTTAGGTCTGGGGTTCGGCTACACCTTC. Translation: CASSLGLGFGYTF.

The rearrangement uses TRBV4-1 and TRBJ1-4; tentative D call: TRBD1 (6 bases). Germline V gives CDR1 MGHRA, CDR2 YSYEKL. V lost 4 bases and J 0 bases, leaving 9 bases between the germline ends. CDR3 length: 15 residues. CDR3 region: CASSRRQATNEKLFF. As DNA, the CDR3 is TGCGCCAGCAGCCGACGACAGGCAACTAATGAAAAACTGTTTTTT.

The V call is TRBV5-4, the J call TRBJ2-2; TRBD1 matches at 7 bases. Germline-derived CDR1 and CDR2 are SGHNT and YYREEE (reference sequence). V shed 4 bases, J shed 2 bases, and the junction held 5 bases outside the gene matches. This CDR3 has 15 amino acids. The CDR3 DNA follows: TGTGCCAGCAGCGCACAGGGGTTTAACACCGGGGAGCTGTTTTTT. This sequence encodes CASSAQGFNTGELFF. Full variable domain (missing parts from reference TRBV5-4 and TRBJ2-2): ETGVTQSPTHLIKTRGQQVTLRCSSQSGHNTVSWYQQALGQGPQFIFQYYREEENGRGNFPPRFSGLQFPNYSSELNVNALELDDSALYLCASSAQGFNTGELFFGEGSRLTVL.

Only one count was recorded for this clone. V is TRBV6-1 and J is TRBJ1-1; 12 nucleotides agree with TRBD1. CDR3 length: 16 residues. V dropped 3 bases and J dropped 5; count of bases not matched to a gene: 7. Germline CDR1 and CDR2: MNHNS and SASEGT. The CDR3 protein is CASSDPGQGAWTEAFF. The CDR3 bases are TGTGCCAGCAGTGACCCGGGACAGGGGGCTTGGACTGAAGCTTTCTTT.

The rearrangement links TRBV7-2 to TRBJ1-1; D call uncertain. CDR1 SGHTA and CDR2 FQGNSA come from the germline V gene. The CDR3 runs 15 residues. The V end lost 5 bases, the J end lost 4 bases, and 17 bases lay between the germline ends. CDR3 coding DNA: TGTGCCAGCAGCGAATGGCTGAGGGCGAGCACTGAAGCTTTCTTT. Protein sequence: CASSEWLRASTEAFF.

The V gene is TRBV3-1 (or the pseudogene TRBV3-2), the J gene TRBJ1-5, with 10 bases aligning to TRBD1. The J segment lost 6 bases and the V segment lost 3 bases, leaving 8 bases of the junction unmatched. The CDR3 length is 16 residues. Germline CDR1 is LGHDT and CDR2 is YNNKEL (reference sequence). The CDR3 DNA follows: TGTGCCAGCAGCCACCGCCCGGGACAGGGGTGTCAGCCCCAGCATTTT. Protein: CASSHRPGQGCQPQHF.

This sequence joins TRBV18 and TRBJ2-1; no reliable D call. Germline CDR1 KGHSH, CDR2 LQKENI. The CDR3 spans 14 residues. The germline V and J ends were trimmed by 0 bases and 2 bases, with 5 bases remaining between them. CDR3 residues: CASSPPATYNEQFF. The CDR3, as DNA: TGTGCCAGCTCACCACCGGCAACCTACAATGAGCAGTTCTTC. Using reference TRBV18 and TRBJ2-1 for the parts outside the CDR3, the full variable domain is NAGVMQNPRHLVRRRGQEARLRCSPMKGHSHVYWYRQLPEEGLKFMVYLQKENIIDESGMPKERFSAEFPKEGPSILRIQQVVRGDSAAYFCASSPPATYNEQFFGPGTRLTVL.

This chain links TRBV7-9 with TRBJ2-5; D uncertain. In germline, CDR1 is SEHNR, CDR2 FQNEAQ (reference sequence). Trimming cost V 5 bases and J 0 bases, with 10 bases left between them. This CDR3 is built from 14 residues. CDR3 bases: TGTGCCAGCAGCCTGGACCTTAACCAAGAGACCCAGTACTTC. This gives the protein CASSLDLNQETQYF. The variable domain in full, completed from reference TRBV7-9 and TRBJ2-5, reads DTGVSQNPRHKITKRGQNVTFRCDPISEHNRLYWYRQTLGQGPEFLTYFQNEAQLEKSRLLSDRFSAERPKGSFSTLEIQRTEQGDSAMYLCASSLDLNQETQYFGPGTRLLVL.

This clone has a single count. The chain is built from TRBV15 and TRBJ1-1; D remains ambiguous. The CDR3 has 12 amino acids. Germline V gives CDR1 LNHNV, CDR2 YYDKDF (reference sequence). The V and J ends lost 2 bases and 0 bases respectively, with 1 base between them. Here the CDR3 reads CATSRMNTEAFF. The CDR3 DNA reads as TGTGCCACCAGCAGAATGAACACTGAAGCTTTCTTT.

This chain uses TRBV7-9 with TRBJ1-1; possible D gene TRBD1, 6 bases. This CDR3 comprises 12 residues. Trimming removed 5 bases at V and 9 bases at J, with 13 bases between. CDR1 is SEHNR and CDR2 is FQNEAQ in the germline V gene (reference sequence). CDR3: CASSPGGDKAFF. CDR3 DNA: TGTGCCAGCAGCCCCGGGGGGGACAAAGCTTTCTTT.

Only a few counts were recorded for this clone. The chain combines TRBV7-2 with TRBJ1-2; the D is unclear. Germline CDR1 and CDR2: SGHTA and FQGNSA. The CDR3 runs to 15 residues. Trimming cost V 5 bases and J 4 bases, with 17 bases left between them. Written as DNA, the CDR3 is TGTGCCAGCAGCCCCAGCCTGGGAGATCCCTATGGCTACACCTTC. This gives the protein CASSPSLGDPYGYTF.

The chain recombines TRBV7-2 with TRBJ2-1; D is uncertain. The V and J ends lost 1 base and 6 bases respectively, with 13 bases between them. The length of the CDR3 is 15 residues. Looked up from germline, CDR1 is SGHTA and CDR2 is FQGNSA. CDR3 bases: TGTGCCAGCAGCTTAGAGGGTCCTAGTGGCAATGAGCAGTTCTTC. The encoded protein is CASSLEGPSGNEQFF.